Listed here are 5 T cell receptor beta chains from one sample, sequenced in a study of T-cell reconstitution after alpha-beta-depleted transplantation in children. General study points: T-cell numbers and diversity, one year after transplant, stemmed largely from T cells that were newly produced.

Their recognized antigens are unknown. Unique molecular identifiers were built into the TCRbeta library. Using its own MiXCR run on the PCR reads, TCRdb lists one record per CDR3 protein. In the table there are hundreds of thousands of distinct CDR3 sequences, just over 7.5% of which are singletons. Sequencing used peripheral blood, obtained 360 days after TCRalphabeta/CD19-depleted stem cell transplant. Receptors were obtained from a female patient aged 2 to 10 who had a stem cell transplant for Fanconi anemia, so the T cells may come from the graft donor.

This clonotype was seen ten or more times. The rearrangement links TRBV24-1 to TRBJ1-5; TRBD1 might be the D (5 bases). The V end was cut by 4 bases, the J end by 9 bases, with 12 bases between. From germline, CDR1 is KGHDR and CDR2 SFDVKD. The CDR3 is made up of 13 amino acids. The CDR3 loop reads CATSEGDIGPQHF. In DNA form, the CDR3 reads TGTGCCACCAGTGAGGGGGATATTGGGCCCCAGCATTTT.

This sequence joins TRBV5-8 and TRBJ1-5; D is uncertain. Germline CDR1 SGHTS, CDR2 YDEGEE. This CDR3 is 14 amino acids long. Trimming took 1 base from V and 9 from J, leaving 14 bases between them. CDR3 residues: CASSLWGAAGPQHF. The CDR3 DNA reads as TGTGCCAGCAGCTTGTGGGGAGCCGCGGGGCCCCAGCATTTT.

The chain has TRBV6-2 or TRBV6-3 and TRBJ1-5, with 8 positions matching TRBD1. The CDR3 is 14 amino acids. CDR1 MNHEY and CDR2 SVGEGT come from the germline V gene. Unmatched junction bases numbered 8, after V lost 9 bases and J lost 4 bases. As DNA, the CDR3 is TGTGCCAGTGAAGCCGGGACAGGTAATCAGCCCCAGCATTTT. It translates to CASEAGTGNQPQHF.

The table lists this clonotype with many counts. CDR3 in DNA: TGCGCCAGCAGACCAGGCCCGGAGGGAGAGACCCAGTACTTC. It is translated as CASRPGPEGETQYF. The J gene is TRBJ2-5, the V gene TRBV5-1, with a tentative D call TRBD2 (6 bases). Deletions cut 5 bases from V and 4 bases from J, with 15 bases between. Germline-derived CDR1 and CDR2 are SGHRS and YFSETQ. This CDR3 spans 14 amino acids.

This clonotype was seen only once. This chain uses TRBV20-1 with TRBJ1-5, with 8 bases that match TRBD1. Trimming took 3 bases from V and 4 from J; bases not matched to a gene: 5. The CDR3 contains 14 residues. The germline V gene has CDR1 DFQATT and CDR2 SNEGSKA (reference sequence). The CDR3 sequence is CSASRTGFNQPQHF. The DNA of the CDR3 is TGCAGTGCTAGCCGGACAGGGTTTAATCAGCCCCAGCATTTT.